Listed below are T cell receptor beta chains from one sample, sequenced in a study of identical twins. Using its own MiXCR run on the 5' RACE reads, TCRdb lists one record per CDR3 protein. The sample includes 400,000 to 500,000 distinct CDR3 sequences, roughly an eighth of them seen just once. The same specimen was also included in a second study, on yellow fever vaccine responses in identical twins.

The sample consisted of CD4+ T cells sorted from blood. The receptors were sampled from a woman younger than 30 in good health. Both conserved end residues are part of each CDR3. A D gene is named only where the DNA matches it firmly. Not all rows give a size; the values are once, few, many and, for expanded clones, a class.

CSVGTGVYEQYF	TGCAGCGTTGGGACAGGGGTCTACGAGCAGTACTTC	TRBJ2-7	TRBV29-1	TRBD1	many
CSVESRDRVLYNEQFF	TGCAGCGTTGAATCACGGGACAGGGTATTATACAATGAGCAGTTCTTC	TRBJ2-1	TRBV29-1	TRBD1	NA
CASSLVGGTSYNEQFF	TGTGCCAGCAGCTTGGTGGGAGGGACCTCCTACAATGAGCAGTTCTTC	TRBJ2-1	TRBV5-6	TRBD2	NA
CASISRTARYNEQFF	TGTGCCAGCATCTCCCGGACAGCGCGGTACAATGAGCAGTTCTTC	TRBJ2-1	TRBV12-3/TRBV12-4	NA	NA
CASSERGAAYEQYF	TGTGCCAGTAGTGAGCGGGGGGCCGCCTACGAGCAGTACTTC	TRBJ2-7	TRBV19	TRBD2	few
CASSELTGVTSEQYF	TGTGCCAGCAGTGAATTGACAGGGGTAACGAGCGAGCAGTACTTC	TRBJ2-7	TRBV25-1	TRBD1	NA
CASSLANTGGVVINIQYF	TGTGCCAGCAGCTTAGCCAACACAGGGGGCGTAGTGATAAACATTCAGTACTTC	TRBJ2-4	TRBV7-2	TRBD1	NA
CASSQFRGDTGELFF	TGTGCCAGCAGCCAATTCCGGGGCGACACCGGGGAGCTGTTTTTT	TRBJ2-2	TRBV4-2	NA	NA
CASSPRTGTSTQYF	TGTGCCAGCAGTCCTCGGACAGGGACGTCGACCCAGTACTTC	TRBJ2-5	TRBV28	TRBD1	few
CASSLEGGESYEQYF	TGTGCCAGCAGCTTAGAAGGCGGAGAATCCTACGAGCAGTACTTC	TRBJ2-7	TRBV11-2	NA	many
CASSQDWDFNNEQFF	TGCGCCAGCAGCCAAGACTGGGACTTTAACAATGAGCAGTTCTTC	TRBJ2-1	TRBV4-3	NA	few
CATDYSGSSYNEQFF	TGTGCCACGGATTATAGCGGGAGCTCCTACAATGAGCAGTTCTTC	TRBJ2-1	TRBV2	TRBD2	NA
CAWGQGAGANVLTF	TGTGCCTGGGGGCAGGGAGCCGGGGCCAACGTCCTGACTTTC	TRBJ2-6	TRBV30	NA	few
CASSLGVDGQPQHF	TGTGCCAGCAGCTTAGGTGTGGACGGGCAGCCCCAGCATTTT	TRBJ1-5	TRBV7-2	NA	few
CSVGTDLRVFGGYTF	TGCAGCGTTGGTACAGATCTAAGAGTCTTTGGTGGCTACACCTTC	TRBJ1-2	TRBV29-1	NA	NA
CASSSDGFYYEQYF	TGCGCCAGCAGCTCGGACGGATTCTACTACGAGCAGTACTTC	TRBJ2-7	TRBV5-1	NA	few